This TCR beta chain derives from a study of blood T cells in healthy people across ages (dated by TCRdb to between 2014 and 2017). Some background on the complete study: Template switching captured roughly one uniquely barcoded TCR beta cDNA molecule per two T cells in model experiments. The study analyzed two additional independent replicas of 1 million unique cDNA reads from the same blood draw for two donors, one aged 18 to 30 and one aged 80 or older. To track age-related changes in TCR beta repertoire diversity, the study relied on deep sequencing normalized with unique cDNA molecular identifiers. The donors were divided into four age groups: young (average roughly 15 years), middle-aged (almost 40), aged (under 70) and long-lived (82). Donors of different ages were randomly distributed across sequencing lanes to avoid experimental bias.

This clonotype showed up just a few times. The antigen it binds to is not known. No much larger clonotype is one base removed from it; base qualities were not supplied. Library preparation was by 5' RACE. The data were produced on an Illumina HiSeq 2500. A second about 7 to 12 cycle PCR used a sample-barcoded 5' primer and a J-beta primer mix. A template-switch 5' adaptor carrying 12 random nucleotides introduced a unique molecular identifier onto each TCR beta cDNA molecule. Each sample yielded at least 3 million CDR3-containing paired-end reads. The Mint cDNA synthesis kit, primed by a TRBC-specific oligonucleotide, was used to synthesize first-strand cDNA from all RNA. Following uracil-DNA glycosylase treatment, all cDNA underwent a first 18-cycle PCR with the universal primers M1SS and BC2_uni_R. For the original study's pipeline: For normalization, 1 million high-quality reads were randomly selected from each sample, with every read carrying a distinct molecular identifier. Reads sharing molecular identifiers were discarded rather than binned into consensus sequences. MiTCR, set to a Q25 quality threshold and the strictest error-elimination algorithm, was used for CDR3 identification, clonotype clustering and error correction. Lower-bound total TCR beta diversity was estimated with a nonparametric unseen species model using Euler transformation. TCRdb itself trimmed the public reads at Q25 with fastp, ran MiXCR and retained productive beta chains. Each entry merges the rows of one CDR3 protein and shows their most common DNA and genes. The V and J calls reflect TCRdb's pipeline rather than the authors' work. For this sample the table gives 1.5 million to 2 million distinct CDR3 sequences, of which roughly 30% were detected only once. The ten most abundant clones make up over 7% of the sample.

Systemically healthy Caucasian individuals from Russia, over 30 in total and aged roughly 6 to 95 years, were included as donors. Each donor gave roughly 11 milliliters of peripheral blood, drawn into EDTA-treated Vacutainer tubes. Ficoll-Paque density-gradient centrifugation was used to isolate PBMCs, with at least 6 million obtained per sample. Total RNA, at least 6 micrograms per sample, was extracted from PBMCs with Trizol reagent. For every donor, flow cytometry on a PBMC aliquot measured the percentage of naive CD45RAhigh/CD27high T cells. The CDR1 and CDR2 encoded by the germline V gene (reference sequence) are DFQATT and SNEGSKA. V sheds 6 bases and J sheds 4 bases, leaving 16 bases between their ends. CDR3 length: 14 amino acids, cysteine to phenylalanine. The only DNA kept is the CDR3, 42 bases in frame from the first base. What the work shows at the level of the full study, not this receptor alone: The CMV infection status of donors was not known, potentially confounding age-related changes in expanded clonotypes. Compared with the aged group, more naive CD4+ T cells, fewer expanded clones and increased TCR diversity were shown by the long-lived group, suggesting age selection. Estimates of total diversity based on one million sequenced T cells were considered lower bounds and underestimates. Conclusive comparison of naive and antigen-experienced compartments was prevented by the profiling of bulk unsorted PBMCs. Observed TCR beta diversity per million T cells fell roughly linearly with age, and a significant reduction was already apparent by age about 38. The percentage of naive T cells measured by flow cytometry correlated strongly with observed TCR beta diversity.

This clonotype was obtained from a woman aged 25 to 45 in good health. Recombination connected TRBV20-1 to TRBJ2-1, and possibly TRBD2, on 7 matching bases. Sequencing used blood. The CDR3 reads CSALWGGPYNEQFF. DNA sequence: TGCAGTGCCCTGTGGGGGGGGCCTTACAATGAGCAGTTCTTC.